This is a list of T cell receptor beta chains from one sample in a study of cytomegalovirus exposure and HLA in healthy donors. The data were produced by immunoSEQ multiplex PCR, yet TCRdb's version contains in-frame clones alone and is incomplete. The data hold about 140,000 clones, with approximately 86% observed a single time. Sequenced material: PBMCs. Source of these receptors: a man aged 18 to 35 in good health and CMV-seropositive. Each CDR3 is given with its conserved first and last residue. Fields, in order: J gene, V gene, clone size, D gene, CDR3 DNA, CDR3 protein. D genes are given only for firm matches. Size is omitted from some rows. Given values are once, few, many or a class for expanded clones.

TRBJ2-2 | TRBV28 | . | TRBD1 | TGTGCCAGCAGCCGGACAGGGGACACCGGGGAGCTGTTTTTT | CASSRTGDTGELFF
TRBJ1-2 | TRBV4-1 | . | TRBD1 | TGCGCCAGCAGCCAACCGAGGACAGGGGGCAACTATGGCTACACCTTC | CASSQPRTGGNYGYTF
TRBJ2-5 | TRBV21-1 | . | . | TGTGCCAGCAGCTGCAGCAGGTACCAAGAGACCCAGTACTTC | CASSCSRYQETQYF
TRBJ1-6 | TRBV2 | . | . | TGTGCCAGCAGTGGTGGCTCACCCCTCCACTTT | CASSGGSPLHF
TRBJ2-2 | TRBV19 | . | . | TGTGCCAGTAGTGGGCGGGAATCAACCGGGGAGCTGTTTTTT | CASSGRESTGELFF
TRBJ1-2 | TRBV5-8 | . | . | TGTGCCAGCAGCTTCCCAGGATCCACCTTC | CASSFPGSTF
TRBJ1-6 | TRBV5-1 | . | . | TGCGCCAGCAGCCCCTCGGCAGGCAGTTCAGCCAATTCACCCCTCCACTTT | CASSPSAGSSANSPLHF
TRBJ2-5 | TRBV10-1 | once | TRBD2 | TGCGCCAGCAGTGATCCAACCGGGACTACGGAGACCCAGTACTTC | CASSDPTGTTETQYF
TRBJ2-5 | TRBV5-8 | . | . | TGTGCCAGCAGCCGAGGAGGGCAGTTACAAGAGACCCAGTACTTC | CASSRGGQLQETQYF
TRBJ2-2 | TRBV5-1 | . | . | TGCGCCAGCAGCTTGGTAGTTACGAACACCGGGGAGCTGTTTTTT | CASSLVVTNTGELFF
TRBJ1-1 | TRBV6-5 | . | . | TGTGCCAGCAGTTACTACAAGAACACTGAAGCTTTCTTT | CASSYYKNTEAFF
TRBJ1-1 | TRBV29-1 | . | TRBD1 | TGCAGCGTTGAAGACCGACAGGGGGCTGAAGCTTTCTTT | CSVEDRQGAEAFF
TRBJ1-2 | TRBV9 | . | . | TGTGCCAGCAGCGTAGCGGAGACCCAAGGCTACACCTTC | CASSVAETQGYTF
TRBJ1-1 | TRBV10-1 | . | . | TGCGCCAGCAGTGAACCGGGGTTAGGTGAAGCTTTCTTT | CASSEPGLGEAFF
TRBJ1-2 | TRBV7-9 | . | . | TGTGCCAGCAGCTCCAACAGTTACTATGGCTACACCTTC | CASSSNSYYGYTF
TRBJ1-2 | TRBV18 | . | . | TGTGCCAGCTCTTCGGCACAGGGAGGGGGTAACACCTTC | CASSSAQGGGNTF
TRBJ2-1 | TRBV28 | . | TRBD2 | TGTGCCAGCAGTCCCCGGGAGGGGGGTTACAATGAGCAGTTCTTC | CASSPREGGYNEQFF
TRBJ1-2 | TRBV27 | . | . | TGTGCCAGCAGTTTATTAGGTGCGGGACCGGACTATGGCTACACCTTC | CASSLLGAGPDYGYTF
TRBJ1-6 | TRBV6-5 | . | TRBD1 | TGTGCCAGCAGTTACTCCGGGACAGGGGGATCACCCCTCCACTTT | CASSYSGTGGSPLHF
TRBJ2-5 | TRBV6-1 | . | . | TGTGCCAGCAGCGTCCATACTGTCCAAGAGACCCAGTACTTC | CASSVHTVQETQYF
TRBJ1-1 | TRBV18 | . | . | TGTGCCAGCTCACCACGCCGGGGGGATACTGAAGCTTTCTTT | CASSPRRGDTEAFF
TRBJ2-7 | TRBV4-1 | . | . | TGCGCCAGCAGCCAAGGTTCCGCTAGGAGCTCCTACGAGCAGTACTTC | CASSQGSARSSYEQYF
TRBJ2-3 | TRBV2 | . | TRBD2 | TGTGCCAGCAGCCCTCAGGGACTAGCGGGAGCAGCAGATACGCAGTATTTT | CASSPQGLAGAADTQYF